This T cell receptor beta chain was recorded in a study of response to subunit inactivated influenza vaccine. Study-level results: Authors suggested each seasonal influenza vaccination recruits few new T cells.

TCRdb called the RT-PCR reads again in MiXCR, with one record for every CDR3 protein. The data contain more than 400,000 distinct CDR3 sequences, about 10% of them singletons. V was shortened by 4 bases and J by 0 bases, with 11 bases between the two germline ends. The germline V gene has CDR1 SGHRS and CDR2 YFSETQ. The CDR3 covers 14 residues. A note on this clonotype: Its target is not known.

The chain employs TRBV5-1 and TRBJ2-7; possible D gene TRBD1, 6 bases. The sample here was PBMCs from blood, taken roughly 45 days after vaccination. This receptor was taken from a man aged 45-60 years who received an inactivated influenza vaccine. The CDR3, as DNA: TGCGCCAGCAGCCTGCGACAGGCCTCCTACGAGCAGTACTTC. It codes for CASSLRQASYEQYF.